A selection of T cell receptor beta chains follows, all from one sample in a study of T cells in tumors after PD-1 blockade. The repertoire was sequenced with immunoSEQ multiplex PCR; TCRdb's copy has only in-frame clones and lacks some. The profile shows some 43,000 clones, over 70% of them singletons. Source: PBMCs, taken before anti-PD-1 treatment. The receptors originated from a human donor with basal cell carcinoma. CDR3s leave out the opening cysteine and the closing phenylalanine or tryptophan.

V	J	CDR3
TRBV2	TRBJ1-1	ASSERTGNTEAF
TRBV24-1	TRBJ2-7	ATSDLLPGQASYEQY
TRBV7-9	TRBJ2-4	ASSLQAGNIQY
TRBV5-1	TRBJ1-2	ASSLDEGTPYYGYT
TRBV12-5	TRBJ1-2	ASGAHRDRDDYGYT
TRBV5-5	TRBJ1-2	ASSLRKDRGVGGYT
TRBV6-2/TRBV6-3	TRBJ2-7	ASSLEGGFYEQY
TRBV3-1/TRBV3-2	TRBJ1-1	ASSLFVNTEAF
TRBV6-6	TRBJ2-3	ASSSGTGASTDTQY
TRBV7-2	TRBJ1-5	ASSLVRTENNQPQH
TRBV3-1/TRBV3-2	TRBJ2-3	ASSPWDREKDTQY
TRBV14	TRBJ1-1	ASSPVRGTLEAF
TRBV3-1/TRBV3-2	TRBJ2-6	ASSLNWGAGANVLT
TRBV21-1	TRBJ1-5	ASSSRWRAQH
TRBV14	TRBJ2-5	ASSQMGGLAAYQETQY
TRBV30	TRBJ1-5	AWSLTGDGQPQH
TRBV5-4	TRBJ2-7	ASSWDAAYEQY
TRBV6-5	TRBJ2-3	ASSSVGGLTDTQY
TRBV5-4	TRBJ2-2	ASSLETGYTGELF
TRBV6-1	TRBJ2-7	ASSDRVATYEQY
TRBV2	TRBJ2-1	ASSEYQGGYNEQF
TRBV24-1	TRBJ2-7	ATSEQSSYEQY
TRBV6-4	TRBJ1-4	ASSDREDKLF
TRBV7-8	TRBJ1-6	ASSLGDRPTYNSPLH
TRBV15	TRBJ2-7	ATSRDRVRSYEQY
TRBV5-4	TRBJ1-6	ASSLGGPLGGSPLH
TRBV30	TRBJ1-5	AWSSGWLSNQPQH
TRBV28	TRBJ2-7	ASSLPGQYEQY
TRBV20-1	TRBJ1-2	SASGSPYGYT
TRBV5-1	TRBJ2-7	ASSWDSYSYEQY
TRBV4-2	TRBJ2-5	ASSQPQETQY
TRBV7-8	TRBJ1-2	ASSARDGNYGYT
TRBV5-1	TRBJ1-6	ASSADGHHNSPLH
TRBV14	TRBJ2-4	ASSQGASGGAFEGAKNIQY
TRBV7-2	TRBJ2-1	ASSLGQGSYNEQF
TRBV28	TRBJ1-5	ASSLTGMGGGNQPQH
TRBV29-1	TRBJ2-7	SVHRGQGEQY
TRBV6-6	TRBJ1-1	ASSYLGSDTEAF
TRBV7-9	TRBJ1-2	ASSLGRGYT
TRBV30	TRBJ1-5	AYSGQGGQPQH
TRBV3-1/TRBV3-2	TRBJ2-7	ASSQQPSSYEQY
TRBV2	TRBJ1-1	ASSASRGNTEAF